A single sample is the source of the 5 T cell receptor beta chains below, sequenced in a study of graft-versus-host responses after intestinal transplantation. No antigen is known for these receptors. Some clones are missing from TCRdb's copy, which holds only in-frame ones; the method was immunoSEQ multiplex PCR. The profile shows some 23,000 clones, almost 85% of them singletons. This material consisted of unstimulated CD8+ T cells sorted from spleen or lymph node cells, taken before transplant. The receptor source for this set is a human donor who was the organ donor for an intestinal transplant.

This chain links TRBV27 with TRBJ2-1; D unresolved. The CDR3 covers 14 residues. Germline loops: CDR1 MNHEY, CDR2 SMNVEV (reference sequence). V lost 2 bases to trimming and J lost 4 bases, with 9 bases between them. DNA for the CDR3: TGTGCCAGCAGTTTACCAAACAAATACAATGAGCAGTTCTTC. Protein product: CASSLPNKYNEQFF.

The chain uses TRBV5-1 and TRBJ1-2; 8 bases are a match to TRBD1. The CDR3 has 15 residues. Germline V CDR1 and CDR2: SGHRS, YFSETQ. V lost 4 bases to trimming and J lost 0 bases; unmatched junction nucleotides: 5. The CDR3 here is CASSIGQGANYGYTF. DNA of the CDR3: TGCGCCAGCAGCATAGGACAGGGAGCTAACTATGGCTACACCTTC.

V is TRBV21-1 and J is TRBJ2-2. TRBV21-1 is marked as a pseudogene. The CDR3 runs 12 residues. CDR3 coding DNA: TGTGCCAGCAGCAATGAAACCGGGGAGCTGTTTTTT. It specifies CASSNETGELFF.

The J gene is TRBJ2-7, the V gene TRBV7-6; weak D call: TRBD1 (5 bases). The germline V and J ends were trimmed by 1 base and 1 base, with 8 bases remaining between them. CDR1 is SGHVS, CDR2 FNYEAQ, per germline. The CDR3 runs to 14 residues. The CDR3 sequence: CASSLGSGSYEQYF. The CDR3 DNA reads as TGTGCCAGCAGCTTAGGTTCAGGGTCCTACGAGCAGTACTTC.

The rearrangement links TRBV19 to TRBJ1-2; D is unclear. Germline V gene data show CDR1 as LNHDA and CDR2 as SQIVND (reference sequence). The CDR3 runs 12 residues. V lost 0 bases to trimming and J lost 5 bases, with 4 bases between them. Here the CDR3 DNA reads TGTGCCAGTAGTATAGACAGATATGGCTACACCTTC. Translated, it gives CASSIDRYGYTF. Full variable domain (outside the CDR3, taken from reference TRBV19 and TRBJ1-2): DGGITQSPKYLFRKEGQNVTLSCEQNLNHDAMYWYRQDPGQGLRLIYYSQIVNDFQKGDIAEGYSVSREKKESFPLTVTSAQKNPTAFYLCASSIDRYGYTFGSGTRLTVV.